A single sample is the source of the 7 T cell receptor beta chains below, sequenced in a study of T cells in Graves' hyperthyroidism and ophthalmopathy. RNA transcripts were the template for amplifying TCR beta CDR3 regions. The HTBI primer set was used in a first-round RT-PCR of the TCR CDR3. TCRdb reprocessed the multiplex PCR reads via MiXCR and lists one record per CDR3 protein. The sample has hundreds of thousands of distinct CDR3 sequences, around a sixth seen once; the top ten hold 7.5% to 9%. Sequencing was done on a sample of blood. These receptors originate from a woman under 30 with Graves' hyperthyroidism.

There are a few counts of this clonotype. The junction differs from germline at one of its ends, possibly a read error. The rearrangement joins TRBV7-9 to TRBJ1-4; tentatively, D is TRBD1 (5 bases). The germline V gene encodes CDR1 SEHNR and CDR2 FQNEAQ (reference sequence). This CDR3 is 16 amino acids long. This CDR3 is CASSLATGTRNEKLFF. For the CDR3, the DNA is TGTGCCAGCAGCCTAGCTACCGGGACCCGAAATGAAAAACTGTTTTTT.

The chain couples TRBV20-1 to TRBJ1-4, with a tentative D call TRBD1 (5 bases). Germline-derived CDR1 and CDR2 are DFQATT and SNEGSKA (reference sequence). The CDR3 loop spans 15 amino acids. Trimming took 3 bases from V and 0 from J, leaving 11 bases between them. The CDR3 here is CSARGGTSTNEKLFF. The CDR3 DNA reads as TGCAGTGCTAGGGGAGGGACCTCAACTAATGAAAAACTGTTTTTT.

This clonotype was counted ten times or more. This sequence joins TRBV10-3 and TRBJ1-4; no clear D. Trimming stripped 0 bases from V and 6 bases from J, with 11 bases between. This CDR3 region has 15 residues. From germline, CDR1 is ENHRY and CDR2 SYGVKD. CDR3 protein: CAISESSLGYEKLFF. CDR3 sequence (DNA): TGTGCCATCAGTGAGTCCTCCTTGGGGTATGAAAAACTGTTTTTT.

The J gene is TRBJ2-4, the V gene TRBV6-2 or TRBV6-3, with 10 bases that match TRBD2. Per the germline V gene, CDR1 is MNHEY and CDR2 is SVGEGT. This CDR3 region has 16 residues. V was pared by 4 bases and J by 8 bases, with 11 bases of the junction left unmatched. CDR3 sequence (DNA): TGTGCCAGCAGTTGCAGCGGGGGGGCGGGTGGGGACATTCAGTACTTC. This sequence encodes CASSCSGGAGGDIQYF.

Concerning this clonotype itself: Since a much larger clone is just one base distant, this may be a read error. The DNA of the CDR3 is TGTGTCAGCAGCTTGCAGCCTGCCATGGACAGCTATGGCTACACCTTC. This codes for CVSSLQPAMDSYGYTF. V usage is TRBV5-5 and J usage is TRBJ1-2, with a weak D call TRBD1 (6 bases). CDR3 length: 16 residues. Germline assignment: CDR1 SGHKS and CDR2 YYEKEE (reference sequence).

V and J are TRBV9 and TRBJ2-3; 7 nucleotides line up with TRBD2. Germline CDR1 SGDLS, CDR2 YYNGEE. V trimming: 1 base; J trimming: 1 base; junction bases outside the gene matches: 0. This CDR3 has 14 residues. As DNA, the CDR3 is TGTGCCAGCAGCGTACGGGGGGGCACAGATACGCAGTATTTT. Translating gives CASSVRGGTDTQYF.

The table lists this clonotype with many counts. The chain carries TRBV12-3 or TRBV12-4 and TRBJ2-1; 12 nucleotides match TRBD2. The trim removed 6 bases at V and 3 bases at J, leaving 6 bases unmatched. CDR3 size: 16 residues. The CDR3, as DNA: TGTGCCAGCAGGCGGACTAGCGGGACCGGCTACAATGAGCAGTTCTTC. Translation: CASRRTSGTGYNEQFF.